The text below deals with one T cell receptor (beta chain). Its cognate antigen is unknown. Samples came from healthy bone marrow donors. In the PCR, 60 Vbeta and 13 Jbeta primers were used. In the authors' methods: Unique TCR beta chains numbered 80 million to 95 million in a later analysis, with roughly 10 million shared. The method was immunoSEQ multiplex PCR; TCRdb's version includes in-frame clones alone and lacks a portion of them. V, J and clone size reflect that table, while D and trimming were determined from the DNA. This repertoire shows some 130,000 clones, approximately 60% found once; its top ten account for under 2%. This sample stems from a study of cytomegalovirus exposure and HLA in healthy donors. The germline V gene has CDR1 SGHRS and CDR2 YFSETQ. V shed 4 bases and J 4 bases; nucleotides not matched to a gene: 14. This CDR3 is 18 amino acids long. Regarding the study as a whole: The availability of immune exposure information extended only to CMV serostatus. Further analysis, carried out later, found HLA-associated TCR beta chains more clonally expanded than equally common other chains.

This chain joins TRBV5-1 and TRBJ2-1, with TRBD2 matching 10 bases. The TCR originated in a human donor in good health. The sequenced sample was PBMCs. This chain's CDR3 is CASSPSRLAGPAYNEQFF. In DNA form, the CDR3 reads TGCGCCAGCAGCCCGTCAAGACTAGCGGGCCCCGCTTACAATGAGCAGTTCTTC.